This TCR beta chain derives from a study of regulatory T cells in long-lasting Graves disease. Remarks on this clonotype: As yet, its antigen is unknown.

The CDR3 length is 14 residues. V lost 2 bases and J lost 5, with 9 bases in between. Germline CDR1 reads ENHRY; CDR2 reads SYGVKD. Time point meaning: persistent/refractory GD, antithyroid drugs over 5 years with positive TRAb. PBMC RNA was the source of the TCR library. To make TCR beta libraries, researchers used iRepertoire HTBI primers and Arm-PCR of CDR3 regions. MiXCR, run by TCRdb on the multiplex PCR reads, gives a single entry per CDR3 protein. The sample gives approximately 400,000 distinct CDR3 sequences, 23% of which show up once; about a quarter is in the top ten. Study results and caveats: Patients with persistent disease showed a bias toward TRBV28, TRBJ1-2 and TRBJ2-5.

The rearrangement uses TRBV10-3 and TRBJ2-2; the D gene is possibly TRBD2 (5 bases). The origin of this receptor is a female donor with Graves disease. The sample consisted of peripheral blood mononuclear cells (PBMCs), taken when the disease was refractory, from a patient treated with antithyroid drugs. The CDR3 nucleotides are TGTGCCATCAGTGAGGGAGGCAAAACCGGGGAGCTGTTTTTT. It translates to CAISEGGKTGELFF.